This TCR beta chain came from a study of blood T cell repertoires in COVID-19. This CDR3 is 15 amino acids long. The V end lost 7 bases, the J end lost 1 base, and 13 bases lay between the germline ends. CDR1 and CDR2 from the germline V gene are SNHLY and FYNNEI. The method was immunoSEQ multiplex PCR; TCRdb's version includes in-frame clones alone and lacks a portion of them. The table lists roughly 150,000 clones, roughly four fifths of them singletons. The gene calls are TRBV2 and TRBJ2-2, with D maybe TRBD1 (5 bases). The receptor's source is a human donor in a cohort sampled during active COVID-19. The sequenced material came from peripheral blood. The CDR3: CASKTGSVNTGELFF. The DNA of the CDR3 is TGTGCCAGCAAAACAGGCAGCGTGAACACCGGGGAGCTGTTTTTT.